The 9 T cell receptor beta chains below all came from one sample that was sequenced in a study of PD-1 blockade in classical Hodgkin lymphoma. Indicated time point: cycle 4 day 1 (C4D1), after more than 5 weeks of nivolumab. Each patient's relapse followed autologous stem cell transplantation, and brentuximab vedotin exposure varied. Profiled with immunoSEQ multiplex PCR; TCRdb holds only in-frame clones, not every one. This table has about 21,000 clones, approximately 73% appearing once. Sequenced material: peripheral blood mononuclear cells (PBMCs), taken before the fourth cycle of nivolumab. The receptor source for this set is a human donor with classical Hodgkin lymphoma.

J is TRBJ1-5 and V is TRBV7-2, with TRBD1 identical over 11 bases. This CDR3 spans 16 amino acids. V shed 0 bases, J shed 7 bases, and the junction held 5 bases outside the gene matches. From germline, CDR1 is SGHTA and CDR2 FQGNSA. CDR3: CASSLAGQGAFQPQHF. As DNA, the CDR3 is TGTGCCAGCAGCTTAGCAGGACAGGGGGCTTTCCAGCCCCAGCATTTT.

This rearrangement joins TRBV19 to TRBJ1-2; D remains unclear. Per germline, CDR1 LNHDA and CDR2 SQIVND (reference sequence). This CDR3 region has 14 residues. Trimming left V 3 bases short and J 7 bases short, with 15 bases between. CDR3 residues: CASSILEVPLGYTF. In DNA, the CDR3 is TGTGCCAGTAGTATCCTGGAAGTACCCCTTGGCTACACCTTC.

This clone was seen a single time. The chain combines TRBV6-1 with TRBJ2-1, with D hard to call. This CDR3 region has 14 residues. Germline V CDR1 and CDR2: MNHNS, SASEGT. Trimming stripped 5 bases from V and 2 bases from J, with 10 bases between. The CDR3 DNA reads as TGTGCCAGCAGTCGCCGGGTTACCTACAATGAGCAGTTCTTC. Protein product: CASSRRVTYNEQFF.

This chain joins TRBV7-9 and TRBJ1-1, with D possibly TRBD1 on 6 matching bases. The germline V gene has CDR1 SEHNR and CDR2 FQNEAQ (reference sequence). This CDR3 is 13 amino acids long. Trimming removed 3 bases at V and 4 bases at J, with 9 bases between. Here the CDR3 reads CASSFQGGTEAFF. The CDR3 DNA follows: TGTGCCAGCAGCTTCCAAGGGGGCACTGAAGCTTTCTTT.

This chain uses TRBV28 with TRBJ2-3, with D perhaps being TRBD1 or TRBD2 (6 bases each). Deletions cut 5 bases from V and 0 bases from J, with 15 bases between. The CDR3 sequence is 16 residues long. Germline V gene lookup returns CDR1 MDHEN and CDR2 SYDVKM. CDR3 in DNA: TGTGCCAGCAGTGTAGCTCGGGGGCTTAGCACAGATACGCAGTATTTT. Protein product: CASSVARGLSTDTQYF.

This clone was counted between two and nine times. CDR3 nucleotides: TGTGCCAGTAGTAGCGGGGTGATGACCGGGGAGCTGTTTTTT. Translation gives CASSSGVMTGELFF. This chain links TRBV19 with TRBJ2-2, with D possibly TRBD2 on 6 matching bases. V lost 4 bases and J 5 bases, leaving 11 bases between the germline ends. Germline CDR1 and CDR2: LNHDA and SQIVND (reference sequence). The CDR3 covers 14 residues.

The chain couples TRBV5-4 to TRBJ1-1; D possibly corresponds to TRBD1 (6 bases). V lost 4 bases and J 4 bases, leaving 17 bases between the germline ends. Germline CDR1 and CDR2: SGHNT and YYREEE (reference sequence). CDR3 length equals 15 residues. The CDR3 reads CASSPQQGESTEAFF. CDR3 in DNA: TGTGCCAGCAGCCCACAACAGGGAGAGAGCACTGAAGCTTTCTTT.

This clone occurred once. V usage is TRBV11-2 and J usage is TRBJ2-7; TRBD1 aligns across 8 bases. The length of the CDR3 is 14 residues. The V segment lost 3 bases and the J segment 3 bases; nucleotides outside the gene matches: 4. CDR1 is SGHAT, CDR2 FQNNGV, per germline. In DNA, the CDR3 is TGTGCCAGCAGCTTCGGACAGGGAAGCTACGAGCAGTACTTC. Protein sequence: CASSFGQGSYEQYF.

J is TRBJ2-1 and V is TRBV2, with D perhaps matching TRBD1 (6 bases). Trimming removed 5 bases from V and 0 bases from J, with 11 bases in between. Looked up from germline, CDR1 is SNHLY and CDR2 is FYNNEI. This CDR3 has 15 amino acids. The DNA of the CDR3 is TGTGCCAGCAGTCCGGTGGACAGCTCCTACAATGAGCAGTTCTTC. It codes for CASSPVDSSYNEQFF.